Listed below are T cell receptor beta chains from one sample, sequenced in a study of early T cells in non-severe SARS-CoV-2 infection. Each CDR3 protein is one row after TCRdb ran MiXCR on the 5' RACE reads. In the table there are about 50,000 distinct CDR3 sequences, 6% to 8% of which are singletons. The sample here was whole blood, taken at baseline. These receptors all stem from an adult who was a healthcare worker with PCR-confirmed SARS-CoV-2 infection or an uninfected control (not recorded which). Both conserved end residues are part of each CDR3. D genes are given only for firm matches. Some rows have no size entry. The others give once, few or many, or a class for an expanded clone.

TRBJ1-1 | TRBV29-1 | many | TRBD1 | CSVSQGTNTEAFF | TGCAGCGTCTCACAGGGGACGAACACTGAAGCTTTCTTT
TRBJ2-7 | TRBV20-1 | few | TRBD1 | CSARRDRIYEQYF | TGCAGTGCTAGAAGGGACAGAATCTACGAGCAGTACTTC
TRBJ2-2 | TRBV5-1 | many | TRBD2 | CASSPGSGSFAGELFF | TGCGCCAGCAGCCCGGGGAGCGGGAGCTTCGCCGGGGAGCTGTTTTTT
TRBJ1-3 | TRBV10-3 | few | TRBD1 | CAITTGPGNTIYF | TGTGCCATCACGACAGGGCCTGGAAACACCATATATTTT
TRBJ2-3 | TRBV24-1 | few | - | CATSDLIPDTQYF | TGTGCCACCAGTGATTTGATTCCAGATACGCAGTATTTT
TRBJ2-1 | TRBV12-3/TRBV12-4 | - | - | CASSLDRSSYNEQFF | TGTGCCAGCAGTCTCGACAGGAGCTCCTACAATGAGCAGTTCTTC
TRBJ2-2 | TRBV10-2 | few | TRBD2 | CAISSSGWELFF | TGCGCCATCTCTTCTAGCGGGTGGGAGCTGTTTTTT
TRBJ2-7 | TRBV29-1 | few | TRBD2 | CSALAGEGYEQYF | TGCAGCGCCCTAGCGGGAGAGGGGTACGAGCAGTACTTC
TRBJ2-7 | TRBV4-3 | - | TRBD2 | CASSLSALAGGHEQYF | TGCGCCAGCAGCTTAAGCGCACTAGCGGGAGGCCACGAGCAGTACTTC
TRBJ2-1 | TRBV6-1 | - | - | CASSEGLDPYNEQFF | TGTGCCAGCAGTGAGGGACTTGACCCCTACAATGAGCAGTTCTTC
TRBJ2-1 | TRBV13 | many | - | CASSLGSSEQFF | TGTGCCAGCAGCTTAGGTAGCAGTGAGCAGTTCTTC
TRBJ1-5 | TRBV2 | many | - | CASSEPGGNQPQHF | TGTGCCAGCAGTGAACCGGGAGGGAATCAGCCCCAGCATTTT
TRBJ1-6 | TRBV28 | many | - | CASSTPLLALHF | TGTGCCAGCAGTACGCCCCTTTTGGCCCTCCACTTT
TRBJ2-1 | TRBV6-2/TRBV6-3 | many | - | CASSYQRLDYNEQFF | TGTGCCAGCAGTTATCAAAGACTAGACTACAATGAGCAGTTCTTC
TRBJ1-2 | TRBV6-6 | few | - | CASTTSSYGYTF | TGTGCCAGCACTACAAGTAGCTATGGCTACACCTTC
TRBJ2-7 | TRBV6-5 | many | TRBD2 | CASSYGTSGRSYEQYF | TGTGCCAGCAGTTACGGGACTAGCGGGAGGTCCTACGAGCAGTACTTC
TRBJ2-5 | TRBV7-2 | medium-sized | - | CASSLVVRAQETQYF | TGTGCCAGCAGCTTAGTGGTGAGGGCACAAGAGACCCAGTACTTC
TRBJ2-1 | TRBV5-8 | - | - | CASSLGGVLGEQFF | TGTGCCAGCAGCCTGGGCGGGGTCTTAGGTGAGCAGTTCTTC
TRBJ2-3 | TRBV5-5 | many | TRBD1 | CASSFQTGGSTDTQYF | TGTGCCAGCAGCTTTCAGACAGGGGGCAGCACAGATACGCAGTATTTT
TRBJ2-7 | TRBV6-6 | - | TRBD2 | CASSRAGGGVYEQYF | TGTGCCAGCAGCCGAGCGGGTGGGGGGGTCTACGAGCAGTACTTC
TRBJ2-3 | TRBV7-6 | - | - | CASSPQGRNTDTQYF | TGTGCCAGCAGCCCACAGGGGAGGAACACAGATACGCAGTATTTT
TRBJ2-3 | TRBV18 | - | - | CASSAQPTTDTQYF | TGTGCCAGCTCAGCACAGCCAACCACAGATACGCAGTATTTT
TRBJ2-1 | TRBV24-1 | - | TRBD1 | CATSDLYRGRFEQFF | TGTGCCACCAGTGACCTGTACAGGGGGCGATTTGAGCAGTTCTTC
TRBJ1-5 | TRBV12-3/TRBV12-4 | few | - | CASRLRDGDNQPQHF | TGTGCCAGCAGACTCCGGGACGGAGACAATCAGCCCCAGCATTTT
TRBJ2-1 | TRBV29-1 | many | TRBD1 | CSVLRGQGDEQFF | TGCAGCGTTCTTAGGGGACAGGGGGATGAGCAGTTCTTC
TRBJ2-1 | TRBV27 | - | - | CASTGVRNEQFF | TGTGCCAGCACTGGGGTAAGGAATGAGCAGTTCTTC
TRBJ2-1 | TRBV6-6 | many | TRBD2 | CATYPAGQEFPEQFF | TGTGCCACTTACCCAGCGGGGCAAGAGTTCCCCGAGCAGTTCTTC
TRBJ2-7 | TRBV20-1 | - | - | CSAAREGNEQYF | TGCAGTGCCGCCCGGGAAGGTAACGAGCAGTACTTC
TRBJ1-3 | TRBV6-5 | - | - | CASSPGARGNTIYF | TGTGCCAGCAGTCCAGGGGCCCGGGGAAACACCATATATTTT
TRBJ2-2 | TRBV12-3/TRBV12-4 | many | - | CASSMQQANTGELFF | TGTGCCAGCAGTATGCAACAGGCGAACACCGGGGAGCTGTTTTTT
TRBJ2-7 | TRBV6-1 | many | - | CASSAEGPTYEQYF | TGTGCCAGCAGTGCAGAGGGACCGACCTACGAGCAGTACTTC
TRBJ2-7 | TRBV27 | many | - | CASSFGTRRELYEQYF | TGTGCCAGCAGTTTTGGGACAAGGCGGGAGCTTTACGAGCAGTACTTC
TRBJ2-1 | TRBV29-1 | medium-sized | TRBD2 | CSVGLAGDNEQFF | TGCAGCGTTGGGCTAGCGGGAGACAATGAGCAGTTCTTC
TRBJ2-1 | TRBV7-3 | few | TRBD2 | CASSLQPVAGGDANEQFF | TGTGCCAGCAGCTTACAACCCGTAGCGGGAGGGGACGCCAATGAGCAGTTCTTC
TRBJ2-3 | TRBV20-1 | many | TRBD2 | CSAIPGTTSTDTQYF | TGCAGTGCTATTCCCGGGACTACTTCCACAGATACGCAGTATTTT
TRBJ2-2 | TRBV20-1 | few | - | CSASSQKNTGELFF | TGCAGTGCTAGCAGTCAGAAAAACACCGGGGAGCTGTTTTTT
TRBJ2-7 | TRBV6-2/TRBV6-3 | many | TRBD1 | CASSYRTLTGAYEQYF | TGTGCCAGCAGTTACCGGACCTTAACAGGGGCCTACGAGCAGTACTTC
TRBJ2-5 | TRBV14 | many | TRBD2 | CASSQDKPGGSRLQETQYF | TGTGCCAGCAGCCAAGATAAGCCGGGGGGAAGTCGTCTCCAAGAGACCCAGTACTTC
TRBJ2-2 | TRBV11-3 | - | - | CASSFMDTGELFF | TGTGCCAGCAGCTTCATGGACACCGGGGAGCTGTTTTTT
TRBJ2-4 | TRBV5-8 | - | TRBD1 | CASRDRGLAKNIQYF | TGTGCCAGCAGAGACAGGGGGTTAGCCAAAAACATTCAGTACTTC
TRBJ1-2 | TRBV24-1 | - | TRBD1 | CATRQGAGGYTF | TGTGCCACCAGGCAGGGGGCAGGCGGCTACACCTTC
TRBJ2-4 | TRBV19 | few | - | CASRGTAKNIQYF | TGTGCCAGTAGGGGGACCGCCAAAAACATTCAGTACTTC
TRBJ1-6 | TRBV5-4 | few | - | CASSSQQGSNNSPLHF | TGTGCCAGCAGCTCGCAACAGGGATCAAATAATTCACCCCTCCACTTT
TRBJ2-1 | TRBV5-1 | many | TRBD2 | CASSLGLAGAGEQFF | TGCGCCAGCAGCCTAGGACTAGCGGGAGCCGGTGAGCAGTTCTTC
TRBJ2-1 | TRBV30 | many | TRBD2 | CAWASGTSPYNEQFF | TGTGCCTGGGCCTCGGGGACTAGCCCATACAATGAGCAGTTCTTC
TRBJ1-1 | TRBV12-3/TRBV12-4 | - | TRBD1 | CASSFRGQTEAFF | TGTGCCAGCAGTTTCAGGGGGCAGACTGAAGCTTTCTTT
TRBJ2-7 | TRBV29-1 | many | TRBD2 | CSAEREDSYEQYF | TGCAGCGCGGAGCGGGAGGACTCCTACGAGCAGTACTTC
TRBJ2-7 | TRBV9 | many | TRBD2 | CASSASGLKGEQYF | TGTGCCAGCAGCGCTAGCGGACTTAAGGGCGAGCAGTACTTC
TRBJ2-2 | TRBV6-5 | - | TRBD1 | CASIRQGSANTGELFF | TGTGCCAGCATCCGACAGGGGTCCGCGAACACCGGGGAGCTGTTTTTT
TRBJ1-6 | TRBV3-1 | - | - | CASSQVAGDSPLHF | TGTGCCAGCAGCCAAGTCGCAGGGGATTCACCCCTCCACTTT
TRBJ1-1 | TRBV10-3 | many | - | CAISDPDSNAEAFF | TGTGCCATCAGTGATCCGGATAGTAACGCTGAAGCTTTCTTT
TRBJ1-2 | TRBV3-1 | many | - | CASSQEGALAGTIDGYTF | TGTGCCAGCAGCCAAGAGGGGGCTTTGGCAGGGACGATCGATGGCTACACCTTC
TRBJ1-1 | TRBV25-1 | many | - | CASRATGNTEAFF | TGTGCCAGCAGAGCGACAGGAAACACTGAAGCTTTCTTT
TRBJ2-3 | TRBV6-5 | many | TRBD1 | CASRRGSGQGPTDTQYF | TGTGCCAGCAGGCGGGGTTCCGGACAGGGACCCACAGATACGCAGTATTTT
TRBJ1-4 | TRBV3-1 | - | - | CASSQDPPGHNEKLFF | TGTGCCAGCAGCCAAGATCCGCCGGGCCATAATGAAAAACTGTTTTTT